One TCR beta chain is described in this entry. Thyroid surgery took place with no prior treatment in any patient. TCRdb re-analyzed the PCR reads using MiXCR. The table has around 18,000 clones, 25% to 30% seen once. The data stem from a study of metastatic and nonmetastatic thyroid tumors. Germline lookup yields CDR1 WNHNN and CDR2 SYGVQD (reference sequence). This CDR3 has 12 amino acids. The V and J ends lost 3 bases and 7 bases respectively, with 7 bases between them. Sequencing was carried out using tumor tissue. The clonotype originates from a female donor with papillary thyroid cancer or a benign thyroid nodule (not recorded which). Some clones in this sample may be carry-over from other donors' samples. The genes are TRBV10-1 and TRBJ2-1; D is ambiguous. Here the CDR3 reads CASSDNQNEQFF. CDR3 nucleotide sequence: TGCGCCAGCAGTGATAATCAGAATGAGCAGTTCTTC.